Below are 29 T cell receptor beta chains sequenced from a single sample in a study of long-term antiretroviral therapy in people with HIV. Sequencing relied on immunoSEQ assay v3.0, run at survey level. Assay: immunoSEQ multiplex PCR; the TCRdb copy retains only in-frame clones and omits some. Of 25,000 or so clones listed, around four fifths are singletons. Sequences were derived from unsorted PBMCs, sampled 1.5 years before starting antiretroviral therapy. These receptors came from a man aged 18 to 29 with HIV.

The rearrangement uses TRBV10-2 and TRBJ2-5; D remains ambiguous. The V and J ends lost 4 bases and 5 bases respectively, with 8 bases between them. The CDR3 totals 12 residues. Germline V CDR1 and CDR2: WSHSY, SAAADI. For the CDR3, the DNA is TGCGCCAGCAGTGCTTTGGGGGAGACCCAGTACTTC. It yields the protein CASSALGETQYF.

The chain joins TRBV5-4 to TRBJ2-7, with TRBD2 identical over 8 bases. Germline lookup yields CDR1 SGHNT and CDR2 YYREEE (reference sequence). This CDR3 comprises 14 residues. V was pared by 6 bases and J by 3 bases, with 8 bases of the junction left unmatched. CDR3 sequence reads: CASTHSGGDYEQYF. The DNA of the CDR3 is TGTGCCAGCACCCACTCCGGGGGGGACTACGAGCAGTACTTC.

The chain employs TRBV29-1 and TRBJ2-1; no clear D gene. Per germline, CDR1 SQVTM and CDR2 ANQGSEA. V shed 2 bases and J shed 6 bases, with 14 bases lying between them. The CDR3 has 14 residues. This chain's CDR3 is CSVEKDSEVNEQFF. The CDR3 coding sequence is TGCAGCGTTGAAAAAGACTCCGAAGTCAATGAGCAGTTCTTC.

V gene TRBV10-3 combines with J gene TRBJ2-2; the match to TRBD2 covers 9 bases. From germline, CDR1 is ENHRY and CDR2 SYGVKD. The CDR3 runs to 18 residues. The junction had 13 bases not matched to a gene; V was cut back by 2 bases and J by 6 bases. In DNA form, the CDR3 reads TGTGCCATCAGTGAGGTGGATAGCGGGAGATTTTTGGCCGGGGAGCTGTTTTTT. Translating gives CAISEVDSGRFLAGELFF.

The gene calls are TRBV6-6 and TRBJ2-3; a weak D match, TRBD2 (5 bases). The CDR3 runs 14 residues. CDR1 MNHNY and CDR2 SVGAGI come from the germline V gene (reference sequence). Trimming cost V 7 bases and J 4 bases, with 15 bases left between them. The CDR3 sequence is CASTSIGAADTQYF. The CDR3 nucleotides are TGTGCCAGCACATCCATAGGAGCGGCAGATACGCAGTATTTT.

The chain has TRBV7-2 and TRBJ2-1, with TRBD1 matching 7 bases. The CDR3 is made up of 14 amino acids. Germline V gene lookup returns CDR1 SGHTA and CDR2 FQGNSA. Trimming took 3 bases from V and 4 from J; bases not matched to a gene: 3. DNA for the CDR3: TGTGCCAGCAGCTTCCGGGACAGTTACAATGAGCAGTTCTTC. It encodes CASSFRDSYNEQFF.

The chain links TRBV27 to TRBJ1-5, with 8 bases that match TRBD1. The germline gives CDR1 MNHEY, CDR2 SMNVEV (reference sequence). The CDR3 consists of 17 residues. J gave up 0 bases and V 5 bases, and 9 bases lay outside the gene matches. The CDR3, as DNA: TGTGCCAGCAGTCTCCGGGACAGGCCATATAGCAATCAGCCCCAGCATTTT. This codes for CASSLRDRPYSNQPQHF.

V gene TRBV2 combines with J gene TRBJ2-1; possibly TRBD1 for D (5 bases). The CDR3 totals 17 residues. Trimming removed 3 bases from V and 0 bases from J, with 15 bases in between. CDR1 and CDR2 from the germline V gene are SNHLY and FYNNEI. The CDR3 DNA is TGTGCCAGCAGTGATTTAGGCTCGCAGGGCTCCTACAATGAGCAGTTCTTC. Protein: CASSDLGSQGSYNEQFF.

V usage is TRBV10-3 and J usage is TRBJ2-7; 8 positions agree with TRBD1. CDR3 length: 14 residues. Germline V gives CDR1 ENHRY, CDR2 SYGVKD. V trimming: 6 bases; J trimming: 2 bases; junction bases outside the gene matches: 6. In nucleotides, the CDR3 is TGTGCCATCAGCGCGACACAGGGGGCCTACGAGCAGTACTTC. Translating gives CAISATQGAYEQYF.

In this sample, this clone turned up once. CDR3 in amino acids: CASSWGDSTDTQYF. The DNA for the CDR3 is TGCGCCAGCAGCTGGGGGGACAGCACAGATACGCAGTATTTT. V is TRBV5-1 and J is TRBJ2-3; TRBD2 might be the D (6 bases). CDR1 is SGHRS and CDR2 is YFSETQ in the germline V gene. V was shortened by 3 bases and J by 0 bases, with 8 bases between the two germline ends. The CDR3 spans 14 residues.

V usage is TRBV9 and J usage is TRBJ1-3; D is ambiguous. V lost 0 bases to trimming and J lost 0 bases, with 10 bases between them. In germline, CDR1 is SGDLS, CDR2 YYNGEE. The CDR3 has 16 amino acids. The CDR3, as DNA: TGTGCCAGCAGCGTAGCTCAGCCGGGCTCTGGAAACACCATATATTTT. Translated: CASSVAQPGSGNTIYF.

The chain recombines TRBV19 with TRBJ1-5; D remains unclear. This CDR3 contains 14 residues. The V gene's germline CDR1 is LNHDA and CDR2 SQIVND (reference sequence). The ends were cut back, 5 bases at V and 0 bases at J, with 8 bases in the middle. Here the CDR3 reads CASSPEYSNQPQHF. In nucleotides, the CDR3 is TGTGCCAGTAGTCCCGAATATAGCAATCAGCCCCAGCATTTT.

This clone was picked up one time. This rearrangement joins TRBV7-8 to TRBJ2-7; D might be TRBD2 (6 bases). CDR1 and CDR2 (germline): SGHVS, FQNEAQ. The CDR3 sequence is 13 residues long. Trimming shortened V by 5 bases and J by 2 bases, and 10 bases separated the two germline ends. The CDR3 here is CASSDQRAYEQYF. The DNA for the CDR3 is TGTGCCAGCAGCGATCAGCGGGCCTACGAGCAGTACTTC.

The count of this clone is one. The gene calls are TRBV14 and TRBJ2-1; TRBD1 aligns across 7 bases. Germline V CDR1 and CDR2: SGHDN, FVKESK. V lost 4 bases and J lost 6; bases outside the gene matches: 12. CDR3 length equals 16 residues. In DNA form, the CDR3 reads TGTGCCAGCAGCCGAATTACGACAGGGTGGGGCAATGAGCAGTTCTTC. Protein sequence: CASSRITTGWGNEQFF.

CDR3 DNA sequence: TGTGCCAGCAGCCCCTACCCGGCGGCCACAGATACGCAGTATTTT. It codes for CASSPYPAATDTQYF. This sequence joins TRBV11-2 and TRBJ2-3, with D unresolved. V gave up 5 bases and J gave up 2 bases, with 14 bases separating them. The CDR3 has 15 amino acids. Germline V lookup: CDR1 SGHAT, CDR2 FQNNGV.

The V and J genes are TRBV5-6 and TRBJ2-7; 8 bases are a match to TRBD2. The CDR3 is 14 residues long. CDR1 and CDR2 from the germline V gene are SGHDT and YYEEEE. V was clipped by 3 bases and J by 5 bases; unmatched bases: 7. The CDR3: CASSWGLGKNEQYF. The CDR3, as DNA: TGTGCCAGCAGCTGGGGACTAGGAAAAAACGAGCAGTACTTC.

The CDR3 DNA is TGCGCCAGCAGCTTGACCCAGCCAACCGGGGAGCTGTTTTTT. This codes for CASSLTQPTGELFF. The chain carries TRBV5-1 and TRBJ2-2; D is unresolved. Trimming took off 1 base at V and 5 bases at J, with 9 bases between the two ends. The CDR3 is made up of 14 amino acids. Germline CDR1 and CDR2: SGHRS and YFSETQ.

The V and J genes are TRBV25-1 and TRBJ2-6, with D hard to call. The V end was cut by 6 bases, the J end by 0 bases, with 6 bases between. Germline loops: CDR1 MGHDK, CDR2 SYGVNS. This CDR3 is built from 14 residues. For the CDR3, the DNA is TGTGCCAGCAGCAAGCACTCTGGGGCCAACGTCCTGACTTTC. Translating gives CASSKHSGANVLTF.

The chain carries TRBV2 and TRBJ2-5; TRBD2 matches at 12 bases. Germline CDR1 is SNHLY and CDR2 is FYNNEI. The CDR3 covers 15 residues. V was clipped by 5 bases and J by 5 bases; unmatched bases: 6. The CDR3 nucleotides are TGTGCCAGCAGTTCTAGCGGGGGGGCTCGGGAGACCCAGTACTTC. Translating gives CASSSSGGARETQYF.

The rearrangement joins TRBV27 to TRBJ2-3, with 13 bases aligning to TRBD2. J lost 13 bases, V lost 6 bases, and 4 bases had no gene match. Germline values: CDR1 MNHEY, CDR2 SMNVEV (reference sequence). This CDR3 contains 12 residues. This CDR3 is CASSRGTSGEYF. In nucleotides, the CDR3 is TGTGCCAGCAGCCGGGGGACTAGCGGGGAGTATTTT.

This rearrangement joins TRBV27 to TRBJ2-7, with D hard to call. Between the trimmed V and J ends, which lost 0 bases and 4 bases, there was a span of 7 bases. This CDR3 is built from 13 residues. Germline CDR1 and CDR2: MNHEY and SMNVEV (reference sequence). The CDR3, as DNA: TGTGCCAGCAGTTTATCGGCAGCTTACGAGCAGTACTTC. The encoded protein is CASSLSAAYEQYF.

The CDR3 region has the DNA TGCGCCAGCAGCTTCCCAGGGTTCAATGAGCAGTTCTTC. Translated: CASSFPGFNEQFF. The chain combines TRBV5-1 with TRBJ2-1, with D maybe TRBD1 (5 bases). The CDR3 extends over 13 amino acids. Germline lookup yields CDR1 SGHRS and CDR2 YFSETQ. Trimming cost V 2 bases and J 6 bases, with 9 bases left between them.

This chain uses TRBV4-2 with TRBJ1-2, with unresolved D. The ends were cut back, 1 base at V and 4 bases at J, with 10 bases in the middle. CDR1 is LGHNA and CDR2 is YNFKEQ in the germline V gene. The CDR3 consists of 14 residues. In DNA form, the CDR3 reads TGTGCCAGCAGCCAAGTCTCCGGCCGCTATGGCTACACCTTC. Residues: CASSQVSGRYGYTF.

The chain has TRBV27 and TRBJ1-2; tentative D call: TRBD1 (5 bases). The germline V gene encodes CDR1 MNHEY and CDR2 SMNVEV (reference sequence). V was clipped by 0 bases and J by 4 bases, with 15 bases between them. This CDR3 is built from 16 residues. This CDR3 reads CASSLSKGPFVYGYTF. DNA of the CDR3: TGTGCCAGCAGTTTATCGAAGGGACCGTTCGTCTATGGCTACACCTTC.

This clone was found once. CDR3 sequence: CASSLGLGPHEQYF. CDR3 in DNA: TGTGCCAGCAGCTTAGGCCTGGGCCCCCACGAGCAGTACTTC. The chain combines TRBV13 with TRBJ2-7; D not certain. V was shortened by 0 bases and J by 5 bases, with 11 bases between the two germline ends. The CDR3 has 14 amino acids. The germline V gene encodes CDR1 PRHDT and CDR2 FYEKMQ (reference sequence). Variable domain in full (rest from reference TRBV13 and TRBJ2-7): AAGVIQSPRHLIKEKRETATLKCYPIPRHDTVYWYQQGPGQDPQFLISFYEKMQSDKGSIPDRFSAQQFSDYHSELNMSSLELGDSALYFCASSLGLGPHEQYFGPGTRLTVT.

The CDR3 loop is CASSESFAGLVSDTGELFF. CDR3 DNA: TGCGCCAGCAGTGAGTCGTTTGCAGGACTAGTCTCTGACACCGGGGAGCTGTTTTTT. The chain links TRBV10-1 to TRBJ2-2, with 7 bases lining up with TRBD2. The CDR3 spans 19 residues. V shed 0 bases and J 3 bases; nucleotides not matched to a gene: 13. Germline V CDR1 and CDR2: WNHNN, SYGVQD (reference sequence).

The chain recombines TRBV7-9 with TRBJ1-5, with unresolved D. The CDR3 covers 13 residues. Per germline, CDR1 SEHNR and CDR2 FQNEAQ (reference sequence). V lost 4 bases and J lost 6, with 10 bases in between. In DNA form, the CDR3 reads TGTGCCAGCAGCTACGATGGTAGTCAGCCCCAGCATTTT. It specifies CASSYDGSQPQHF. Variable domain in full (rest from reference TRBV7-9 and TRBJ1-5): DTGVSQNPRHKITKRGQNVTFRCDPISEHNRLYWYRQTLGQGPEFLTYFQNEAQLEKSRLLSDRFSAERPKGSFSTLEIQRTEQGDSAMYLCASSYDGSQPQHFGDGTRLSIL.

This clone appeared once. This chain links TRBV7-9 with TRBJ2-2, with D hard to call. The CDR3 has 14 amino acids. The germline CDR1 and CDR2 sequences are SEHNR and FQNEAQ (reference sequence). Trimming took 10 bases from V and 7 from J, leaving 19 bases between them. Here the CDR3 DNA reads TGTGCCACACCCACGCGCCAGAGAGTCGGGGAGCTGTTTTTT. Protein sequence: CATPTRQRVGELFF.

This rearrangement joins TRBV4-1 to TRBJ1-4, with TRBD1 identical over 9 bases. In germline, CDR1 is MGHRA, CDR2 YSYEKL. The V segment lost 1 base and the J segment 8 bases; nucleotides outside the gene matches: 5. This CDR3 has 15 amino acids. CDR3 DNA sequence: TGCGCCAGCAGCCAAGGGGACAGGGTGAGAGAAAAACTGTTTTTT. Its protein product is CASSQGDRVREKLFF.